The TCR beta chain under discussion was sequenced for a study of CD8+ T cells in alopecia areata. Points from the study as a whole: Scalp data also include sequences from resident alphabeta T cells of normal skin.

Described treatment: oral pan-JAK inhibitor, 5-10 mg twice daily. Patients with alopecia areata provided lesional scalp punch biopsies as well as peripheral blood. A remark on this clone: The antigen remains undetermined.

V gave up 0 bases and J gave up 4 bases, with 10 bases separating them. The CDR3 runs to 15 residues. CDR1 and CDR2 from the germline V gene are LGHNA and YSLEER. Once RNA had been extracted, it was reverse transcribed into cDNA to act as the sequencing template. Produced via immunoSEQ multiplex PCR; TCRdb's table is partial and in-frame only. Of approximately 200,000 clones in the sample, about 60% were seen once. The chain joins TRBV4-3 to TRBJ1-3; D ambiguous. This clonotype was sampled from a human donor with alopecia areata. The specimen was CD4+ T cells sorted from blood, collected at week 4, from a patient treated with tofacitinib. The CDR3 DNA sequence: TGCGCCAGCAGCCAAGAGATCCACCCAGGAAACACCATATATTTT. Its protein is CASSQEIHPGNTIYF.